These 11 T cell receptor beta chains were all obtained from the same sample, sequenced in a study of blood T cells in healthy people across ages. Sample-barcoded 5' priming and a J-beta primer mix drove a second PCR of about 7 to 12 cycles. One entry per CDR3 protein results from TCRdb running MiXCR on the 5' RACE reads. The sample lists approximately 1.5 million distinct CDR3 sequences; about 35% were seen once. The material sequenced was blood. These receptors originate from a woman in her twenties or thirties in good health.

This chain links TRBV4-2 with TRBJ2-1; D ambiguous. The CDR3 spans 17 residues. Germline V gene sequence: CDR1 LGHNA, CDR2 YNFKEQ. Trimming removed 0 bases from V and 6 bases from J, with 18 bases in between. The CDR3 loop is CASSQDRSVELLNEQFF. DNA for the CDR3: TGTGCCAGCAGCCAAGATAGGTCTGTGGAGCTACTCAATGAGCAGTTCTTC.

The rearrangement uses TRBV29-1 and TRBJ2-1, with D uncertain. With 5 bases removed from V and 5 bases from J, the gap between germline ends came to 4 bases. Germline-derived CDR1 and CDR2 are SQVTM and ANQGSEA. The CDR3 is made up of 10 amino acids. The CDR3 loop is CSVLDNEQFF. The DNA for the CDR3 is TGCAGCGTTTTGGACAATGAGCAGTTCTTC.

This chain uses TRBV18 with TRBJ2-7; 8 bases line up with TRBD2. The germline V gene encodes CDR1 KGHSH and CDR2 LQKENI. The CDR3 is 18 amino acids. The J segment lost 2 bases and the V segment lost 1 base, leaving 13 bases of the junction unmatched. CDR3 in amino acids: CASSPQFVRREAAYEQYF. The DNA of the CDR3 is TGTGCCAGCTCACCACAGTTCGTTCGGCGGGAGGCGGCCTACGAGCAGTACTTC.

J is TRBJ2-7 and V is TRBV5-1, with D maybe TRBD1 (5 bases). CDR1 and CDR2 (germline): SGHRS, YFSETQ. Trimming cost V 0 bases and J 2 bases, with 12 bases left between them. This CDR3 spans 15 amino acids. CDR3 in amino acids: CASSLVSGIPYEQYF. CDR3 nucleotide sequence: TGCGCCAGCAGCTTGGTTTCAGGGATCCCCTACGAGCAGTACTTC.

About this clonotype itself: A single base separates this from a much larger clone, so it may be a read error. The gene calls are TRBV10-3 and TRBJ2-5, with D possibly being TRBD1 or TRBD2 (5 bases each). The length of the CDR3 is 14 residues. Per the germline V gene, CDR1 is ENHRY and CDR2 is SYGVKD. Trimming pared 10 bases from V and 5 bases from J, leaving 20 bases between. CDR3 DNA: TGTGCCACCACCCTGGACCGGGGCGGGGAGACCCAGTACTTC. Protein sequence: CATTLDRGGETQYF.

The chain couples TRBV3-1 to TRBJ2-3; 7 positions match TRBD2. Germline loops: CDR1 LGHDT, CDR2 YNNKEL (reference sequence). This CDR3 comprises 16 residues. V gave up 5 bases and J gave up 1 base; unmatched junction bases: 9. The CDR3 reads CASSTIAGGGTDTQYF. CDR3 nucleotides: TGTGCCAGCAGCACGATAGCGGGCGGAGGCACAGATACGCAGTATTTT.

V is TRBV6-4 and J is TRBJ2-7; D could derive from TRBD1 or TRBD2 (6 bases each). The CDR3 is 20 amino acids. V was trimmed by 2 bases and J by 4 bases, leaving 30 bases between them. Germline V gives CDR1 MRHNA, CDR2 SNTAGT. The CDR3 DNA follows: TGTGCCAGCAGTGACCGTGGGGACCCTAAGACAAGGGGGAGGTCTTACGAGCAGTACTTC. Encoded protein: CASSDRGDPKTRGRSYEQYF.

V usage is TRBV7-6 and J usage is TRBJ1-6; weak D call: TRBD1 (5 bases). CDR3 length: 16 residues. Between the trimmed V and J ends, which lost 5 bases and 5 bases, there was a span of 16 bases. The germline gives CDR1 SGHVS, CDR2 FNYEAQ. The CDR3 loop is CASSRDGRPNNSPLHF. The CDR3 coding sequence is TGTGCCAGCAGCAGGGACGGCAGACCCAATAATTCACCCCTCCACTTT.

This clonotype came up many times. The V gene is TRBV7-2, the J gene TRBJ2-1, with D unresolved. The CDR3 consists of 13 residues. CDR1 SGHTA and CDR2 FQGNSA come from the germline V gene. Trimming took off 1 base at V and 5 bases at J, with 6 bases between the two ends. The CDR3: CASSLVRDNEQFF. CDR3 coding DNA: TGTGCCAGCAGCTTAGTAAGGGACAATGAGCAGTTCTTC.

The chain links TRBV27 to TRBJ2-1; no clear D gene. V lost 5 bases to trimming and J lost 5 bases, with 13 bases between them. The germline gives CDR1 MNHEY, CDR2 SMNVEV (reference sequence). The CDR3 runs to 14 residues. The CDR3 is CASSPYSSHNEQFF. In DNA, the CDR3 is TGTGCCAGCAGTCCCTACAGTTCCCACAATGAGCAGTTCTTC.

This clonotype was counted between two and nine times. V and J are TRBV20-1 and TRBJ2-2; D may be TRBD2 (7 bases). V shed 5 bases and J shed 7 bases, with 23 bases lying between them. CDR1 and CDR2 (germline): DFQATT, SNEGSKA (reference sequence). CDR3 size: 16 residues. The CDR3 nucleotides are TGCAGTGCTCGAAGGGCTAGTGGGGGGGCCGGCGGGGAGCTGTTTTTT. This gives the protein CSARRASGGAGGELFF.